A single sample is the source of the 8 T cell receptor beta chains below, sequenced in a study of vaccination and CD4 T cells after COVID-19. Their recognized antigens are unknown. Stated treatment: approximately 9-day PBMC culture with coronavirus spike peptide pools or control peptides (ViraFEST assay). Samples of CD4+ T cells were obtained from the unexposed donor before the COVID-19 pandemic (2011-2018). Sequenced with the Oncomine TCR Beta short-read assay was DNA taken from cultured CD4+ T cells. After culture, CD4+ T cells served as the source for genomic DNA extraction. TCRdb called the PCR reads again in MiXCR, with one record for every CDR3 protein. Of about 11,000 distinct CDR3 sequences detected, around 30% appear once; the ten largest clones hold roughly 19%. Sequencing was done on a sample of CD4+ T cells from blood, cultured in vitro. The receptors here all came from a human donor in good health.

This clonotype has a handful of counts. V usage is TRBV30 and J usage is TRBJ2-7; possibly TRBD1 for D (5 bases). Germline V gene lookup returns CDR1 GTSNPN and CDR2 SVGIG (reference sequence). V was shortened by 0 bases and J by 4 bases, with 10 bases between the two germline ends. This CDR3 is 13 amino acids long. This CDR3 is CAWSVGVRYEQYF. Written as DNA, the CDR3 is TGTGCCTGGAGTGTAGGGGTCCGTTACGAGCAGTACTTC.

By share of the sample, this clonotype is medium-sized. The chain carries TRBV20-1 and TRBJ1-2, with 8 bases lining up with TRBD1. Trimming cost V 6 bases and J 3 bases; bases outside gene matches: 6. This CDR3 has 13 residues. Per the germline V gene, CDR1 is DFQATT and CDR2 is SNEGSKA (reference sequence). Here the CDR3 reads CSARTGSDYGYTF. In DNA, the CDR3 is TGCAGTGCCAGGACAGGGAGTGACTATGGCTACACCTTC.

This clonotype is labeled as medium-sized (0.01 to 0.1%). The J gene is TRBJ1-1, the V gene TRBV7-3, with no clear D. The V and J ends lost 0 bases and 5 bases respectively, with 7 bases between them. The CDR3 consists of 13 residues. Germline values: CDR1 SGHTA, CDR2 FQGTGA. CDR3 bases: TGTGCCAGCAGCTTAACGTCTAGGACTGAAGCTTTCTTT. It yields the protein CASSLTSRTEAFF.

The V and J genes are TRBV9 and TRBJ2-5; 10 nucleotides agree with TRBD1. J was trimmed by 4 bases and V by 0 bases; bases with no gene match: 0. In germline, CDR1 is SGDLS, CDR2 YYNGEE. The CDR3 is 14 residues long. The CDR3 reads CASSVGDRGETQYF. CDR3 nucleotides: TGTGCCAGCAGCGTAGGGGACAGGGGAGAGACCCAGTACTTC.

This clonotype has more than one count but fewer than ten. The chain employs TRBV2 and TRBJ2-5; D not certain. The ends were cut back, 9 bases at V and 5 bases at J, with 16 bases in the middle. Germline values: CDR1 SNHLY, CDR2 FYNNEI. The CDR3 covers 13 residues. CDR3 DNA sequence: TGTGCCAGTCTCCCCTCAAGGTGGGAGACCCAGTACTTC. Amino acids: CASLPSRWETQYF.

This clonotype has more than one count but fewer than ten. V and J are TRBV10-3 and TRBJ1-3; TRBD1 is a possible D gene (5 bases). CDR1 is ENHRY, CDR2 SYGVKD, per germline. The CDR3 is 13 residues long. Trimming stripped 4 bases from V and 3 bases from J, with 7 bases between. CDR3 sequence reads: CAISGGDGNTIYF. The CDR3, as DNA: TGTGCCATCAGTGGGGGGGATGGAAACACCATATATTTT.

This clonotype was counted a few times. The chain is built from TRBV7-8 and TRBJ2-7; tentatively, D is TRBD2 (6 bases). Trimming pared 7 bases from V and 3 bases from J, leaving 7 bases between. Germline V gene sequence: CDR1 SGHVS, CDR2 FQNEAQ. The CDR3 is 11 residues long. CDR3 region: CASKEGYEQYF. CDR3 sequence (DNA): TGTGCCAGCAAGGAGGGCTACGAGCAGTACTTC.

J is TRBJ2-5 and V is TRBV11-2; 12 bases are shared with TRBD1. This CDR3 spans 17 amino acids. The V and J ends lost 7 bases and 6 bases, in that order; junction bases with no gene match: 15. The germline gives CDR1 SGHAT, CDR2 FQNNGV. CDR3 amino acids: CASNPGTGGLGDKTQYF. In DNA, the CDR3 is TGTGCCAGCAACCCGGGGACAGGGGGCTTAGGGGACAAGACCCAGTACTTC.